This T cell receptor (beta chain) was sequenced during a study of cytomegalovirus exposure and HLA in healthy donors. Study-level results: Further analysis was carried out later, and it showed several of the most significant clusters appearing linked to common viral pathogens.

With regard to this clone: The antigen remains unidentified.

This PCR relied on a set of 60 Vbeta primers and 13 Jbeta primers. Authors' methods: An analysis performed later counted around 80 million unique TCR beta chains (roughly 9.9 million of them shared). Assay: immunoSEQ multiplex PCR; the TCRdb copy retains only in-frame clones and omits some. V and J calls and clone size follow that table, whereas D and trimming were derived from the DNA. The profile covers 100,000 or so clones, with 76% appearing a single time and roughly 4% taken by the ten largest. The sample taken for sequencing was PBMCs. The TCR comes from a man aged 40-49 years in good health and CMV-seronegative.

CDR3 sequence reads: CASLRGPFPGELFF. Here the CDR3 DNA reads TGTGCCAGCCTGAGGGGGCCGTTTCCCGGGGAGCTGTTTTTT. The V call is TRBV5-8, the J call TRBJ2-2; 7 bases match TRBD1. Germline values: CDR1 SGHTS, CDR2 YDEGEE. This CDR3 spans 14 amino acids. J lost 6 bases, V lost 7 bases, and 9 bases had no gene match. Together with reference TRBV5-8 and TRBJ2-2, the CDR3 gives the full variable domain: EAGVTQSPTHLIKTRGQQATLRCSPISGHTSVYWYQQALGLGLQFLLWYDEGEERNRGNFPPRFSGRQFPNYSSELNVNALELEDSALYLCASLRGPFPGELFFGEGSRLTVL.